These T cell receptor beta chains were read from a single sample in a study of blood T cell repertoires in COVID-19. Using immunoSEQ multiplex PCR, the repertoire was profiled, and TCRdb retains in-frame clones only, with some absent. The repertoire has approximately 190,000 clones, 82% of them found once; the top ten carry about 4.8%. Material for sequencing was peripheral blood. These receptor sequences come from a woman in her twenties or thirties with acute or convalescent COVID-19. Both conserved end residues are part of each CDR3. Each record gives: J gene, V gene, CDR3 protein.

TRBJ1-2 | TRBV29-1 | CSVAGTPNGYTF
TRBJ2-7 | TRBV28 | CASSPTAGWSEQYF
TRBJ2-6 | TRBV28 | CASSLIAGGLSGANVLTF
TRBJ1-1 | TRBV12-3/TRBV12-4 | CASRNRAEAFF
TRBJ2-2 | TRBV11-3 | CASSSSGQGRFGELFF
TRBJ2-4 | TRBV11-2 | CASSFRAGGDIQYF
TRBJ1-4 | TRBV5-1 | CASSRVSTNEKLFF
TRBJ2-7 | TRBV6-1 | CASSDESSGSYEQYF
TRBJ2-1 | TRBV28 | CASSFRSGGKDEQFF
TRBJ1-6 | TRBV27 | CASSLSGTAGGPSYNSPLHF
TRBJ2-3 | TRBV6-4 | CASSGSTTTDTQYF
TRBJ2-5 | TRBV9 | CASSVGAGGPVGTQYF
TRBJ1-5 | TRBV27 | CASSPRTGFNQPQHF
TRBJ1-3 | TRBV25-1 | CASSDFTAGNTIYF
TRBJ2-7 | TRBV6-6 | CASSWGPRDNYEQYF
TRBJ2-3 | TRBV28 | CASSPTAGTITDTQYF
TRBJ1-3 | TRBV19 | CASRMGTVSGNTIYF
TRBJ2-2 | TRBV18 | CASSPLGGTGELFF
TRBJ1-1 | TRBV19 | CASSIVLGWEAFF
TRBJ1-1 | TRBV19 | CASSPVNTEAFF
TRBJ1-5 | TRBV7-2 | CASSQDSLNQPQHF
TRBJ1-5 | TRBV7-2 | CASSFDRGKNQPQHF
TRBJ1-6 | TRBV11-2 | CASSLLLTPGPLHF
TRBJ2-7 | TRBV3-1/TRBV3-2 | CASSQAGGNGYEQYF
TRBJ2-7 | TRBV7-9 | CASSLRSYEQYF
TRBJ1-1 | TRBV6-5 | CASSYTGTGYTEAFF
TRBJ1-1 | TRBV12-3/TRBV12-4 | CASSLGPNTEAFF
TRBJ1-5 | TRBV15 | CATSRDRGSNQPQHF
TRBJ2-1 | TRBV5-1 | CASSPTWTSGRAHNEQFF
TRBJ1-5 | TRBV6-6 | CASSYSVLNQPQHF
TRBJ1-1 | TRBV4-3 | CASSQGRGLNTEAFF
TRBJ1-1 | TRBV27 | CASSLVGSGNTEAFF
TRBJ2-7 | TRBV7-9 | CASSLDGGTYEQYF
TRBJ1-2 | TRBV4-3 | CASSYRTDGYTF
TRBJ2-1 | TRBV7-9 | CASSSSFSGRFDEQFF
TRBJ1-5 | TRBV5-5 | CASSFVSGNQPQHF
TRBJ1-2 | TRBV11-2 | CASSLTPIYGYTF